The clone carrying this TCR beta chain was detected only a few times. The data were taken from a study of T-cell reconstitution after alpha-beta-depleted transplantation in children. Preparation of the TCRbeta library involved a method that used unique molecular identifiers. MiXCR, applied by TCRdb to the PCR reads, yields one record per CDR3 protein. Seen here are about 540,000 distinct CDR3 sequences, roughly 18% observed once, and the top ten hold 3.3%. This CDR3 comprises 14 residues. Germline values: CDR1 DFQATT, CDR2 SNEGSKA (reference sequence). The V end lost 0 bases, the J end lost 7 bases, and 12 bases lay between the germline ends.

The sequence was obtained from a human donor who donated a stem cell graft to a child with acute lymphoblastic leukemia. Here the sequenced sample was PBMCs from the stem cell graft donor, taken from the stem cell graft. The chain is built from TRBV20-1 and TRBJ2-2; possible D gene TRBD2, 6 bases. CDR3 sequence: CSAREARESGELFF. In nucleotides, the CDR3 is TGCAGTGCTAGAGAGGCCCGGGAGAGCGGGGAGCTGTTTTTT.